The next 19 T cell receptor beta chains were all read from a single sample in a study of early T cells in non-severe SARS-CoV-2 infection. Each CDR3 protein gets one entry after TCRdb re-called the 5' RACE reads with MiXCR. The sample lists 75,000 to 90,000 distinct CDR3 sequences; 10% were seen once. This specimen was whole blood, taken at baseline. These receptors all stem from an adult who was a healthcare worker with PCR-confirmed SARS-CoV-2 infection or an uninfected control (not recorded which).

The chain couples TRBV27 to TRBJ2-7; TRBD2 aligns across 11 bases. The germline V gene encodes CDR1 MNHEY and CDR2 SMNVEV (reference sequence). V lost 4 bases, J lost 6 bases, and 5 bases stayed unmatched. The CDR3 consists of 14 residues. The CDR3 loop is CASSWSSGRGEQYF. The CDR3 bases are TGTGCCAGCAGTTGGAGTAGCGGGAGGGGCGAGCAGTACTTC.

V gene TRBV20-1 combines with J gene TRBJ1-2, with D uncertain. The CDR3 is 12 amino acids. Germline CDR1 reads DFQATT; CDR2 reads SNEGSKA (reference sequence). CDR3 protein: CTCEVGLYGYTF. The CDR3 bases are TGCACCTGCGAAGTAGGCCTCTATGGCTACACCTTC.

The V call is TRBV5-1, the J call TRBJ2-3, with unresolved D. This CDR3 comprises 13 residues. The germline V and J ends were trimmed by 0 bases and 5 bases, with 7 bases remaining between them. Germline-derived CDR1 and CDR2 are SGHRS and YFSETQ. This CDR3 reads CASSLETEDTQYF. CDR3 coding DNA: TGCGCCAGCAGCTTGGAGACCGAAGATACGCAGTATTTT.

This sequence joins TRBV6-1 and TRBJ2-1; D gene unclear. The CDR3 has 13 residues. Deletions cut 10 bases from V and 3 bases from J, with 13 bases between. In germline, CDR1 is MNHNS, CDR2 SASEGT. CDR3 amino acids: CATTPLGYNEQFF. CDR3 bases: TGTGCCACCACGCCCCTGGGCTACAATGAGCAGTTCTTC.

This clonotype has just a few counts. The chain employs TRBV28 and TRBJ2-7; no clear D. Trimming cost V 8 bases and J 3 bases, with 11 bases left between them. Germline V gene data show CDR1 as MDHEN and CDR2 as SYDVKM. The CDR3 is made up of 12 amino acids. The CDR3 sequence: CASEGFNYEQYF. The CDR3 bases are TGTGCCAGCGAAGGTTTCAACTACGAGCAGTACTTC.

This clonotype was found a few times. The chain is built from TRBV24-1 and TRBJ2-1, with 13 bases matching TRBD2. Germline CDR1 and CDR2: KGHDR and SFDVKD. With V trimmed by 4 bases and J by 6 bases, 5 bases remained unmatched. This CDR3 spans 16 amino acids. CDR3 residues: CATSDQGLAGVNEQFF. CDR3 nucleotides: TGTGCCACCAGTGACCAAGGACTAGCGGGAGTCAATGAGCAGTTCTTC.

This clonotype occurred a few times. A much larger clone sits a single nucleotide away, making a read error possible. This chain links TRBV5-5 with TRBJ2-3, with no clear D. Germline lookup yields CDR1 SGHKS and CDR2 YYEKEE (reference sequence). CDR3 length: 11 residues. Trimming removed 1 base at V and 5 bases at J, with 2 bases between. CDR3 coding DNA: TGTGCCAGCAGCTTGAAAGATACGCAGTATTTT. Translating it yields CASSLKDTQYF.

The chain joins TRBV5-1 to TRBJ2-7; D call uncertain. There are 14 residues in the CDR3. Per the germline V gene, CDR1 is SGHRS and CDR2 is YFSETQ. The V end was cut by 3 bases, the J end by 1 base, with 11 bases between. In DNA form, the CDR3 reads TGCGCCAGCAGCTCGACCACAGCGTCCTACGAGCAGTACTTC. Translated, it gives CASSSTTASYEQYF.

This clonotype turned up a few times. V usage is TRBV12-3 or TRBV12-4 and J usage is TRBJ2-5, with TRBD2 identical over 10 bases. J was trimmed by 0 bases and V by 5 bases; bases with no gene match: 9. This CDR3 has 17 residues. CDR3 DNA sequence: TGTGCCAGCAGTCTGACGACTAGCGGGTTATACCAAGAGACCCAGTACTTC. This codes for CASSLTTSGLYQETQYF.

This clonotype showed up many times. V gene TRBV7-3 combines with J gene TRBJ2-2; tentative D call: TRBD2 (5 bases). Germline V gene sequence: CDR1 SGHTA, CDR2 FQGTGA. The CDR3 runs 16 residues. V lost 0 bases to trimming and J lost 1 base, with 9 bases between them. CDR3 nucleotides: TGTGCCAGCAGCTTAACGTTCGGGATGAACACCGGGGAGCTGTTTTTT. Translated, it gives CASSLTFGMNTGELFF.

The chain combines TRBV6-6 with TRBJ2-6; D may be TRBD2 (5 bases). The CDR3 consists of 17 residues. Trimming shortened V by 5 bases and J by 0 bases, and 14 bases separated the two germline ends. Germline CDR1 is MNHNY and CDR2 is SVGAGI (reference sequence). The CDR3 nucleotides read TGTGCCAGCAGTCCTGGGAGACCGATCTCTGGGGCCAACGTCCTGACTTTC. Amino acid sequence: CASSPGRPISGANVLTF.

CDR3 loop: CASRAGTNTGELFF. DNA for the CDR3: TGTGCCAGCAGGGCCGGGACGAACACCGGGGAGCTGTTTTTT. This chain links TRBV6-1 with TRBJ2-2, with D maybe TRBD2 (5 bases). There are 14 residues in the CDR3. Looked up from germline, CDR1 is MNHNS and CDR2 is SASEGT. The germline V and J ends were trimmed by 6 bases and 0 bases, with 8 bases remaining between them.

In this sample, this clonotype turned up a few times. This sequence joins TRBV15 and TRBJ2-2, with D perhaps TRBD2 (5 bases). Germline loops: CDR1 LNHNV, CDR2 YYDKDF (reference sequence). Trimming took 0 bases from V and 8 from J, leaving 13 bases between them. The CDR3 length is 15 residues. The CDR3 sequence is CATSRDRDNPGELFF. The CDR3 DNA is TGTGCCACCAGCAGAGACCGGGATAACCCGGGGGAGCTGTTTTTT.

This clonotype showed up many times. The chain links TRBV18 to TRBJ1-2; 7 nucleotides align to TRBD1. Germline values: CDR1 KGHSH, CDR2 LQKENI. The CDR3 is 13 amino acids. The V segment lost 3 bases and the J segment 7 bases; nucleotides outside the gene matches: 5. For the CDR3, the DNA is TGTGCCAGCTCACCGGACAGGTCGAGTGGCTACACCTTC. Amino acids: CASSPDRSSGYTF.

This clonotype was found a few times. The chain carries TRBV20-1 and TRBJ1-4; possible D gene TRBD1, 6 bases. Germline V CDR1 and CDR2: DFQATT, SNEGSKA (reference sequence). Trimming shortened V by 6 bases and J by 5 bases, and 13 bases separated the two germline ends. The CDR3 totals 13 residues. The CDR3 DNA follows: TGCAGTGCCCTTATACAGGGCAATGAAAAACTGTTTTTT. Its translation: CSALIQGNEKLFF.

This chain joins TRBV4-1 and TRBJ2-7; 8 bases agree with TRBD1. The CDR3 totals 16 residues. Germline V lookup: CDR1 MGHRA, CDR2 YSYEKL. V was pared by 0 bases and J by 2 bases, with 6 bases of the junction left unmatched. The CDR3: CASSQDSGQGTYEQYF. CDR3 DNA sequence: TGCGCCAGCAGCCAAGATAGTGGACAGGGAACCTACGAGCAGTACTTC.

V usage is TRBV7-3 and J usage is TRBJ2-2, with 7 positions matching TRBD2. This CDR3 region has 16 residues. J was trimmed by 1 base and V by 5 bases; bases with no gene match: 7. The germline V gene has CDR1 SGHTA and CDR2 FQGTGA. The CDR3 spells CASSLPSSGNTGELFF. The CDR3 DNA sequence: TGTGCCAGCAGCCTCCCGTCTAGCGGGAACACCGGGGAGCTGTTTTTT.

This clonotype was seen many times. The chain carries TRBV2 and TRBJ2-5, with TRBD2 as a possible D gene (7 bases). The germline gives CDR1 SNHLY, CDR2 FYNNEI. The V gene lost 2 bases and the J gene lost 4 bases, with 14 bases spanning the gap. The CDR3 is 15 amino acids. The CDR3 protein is CASSERRGGSETQYF. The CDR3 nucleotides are TGTGCCAGCAGTGAACGCCGCGGGGGCTCAGAGACCCAGTACTTC.

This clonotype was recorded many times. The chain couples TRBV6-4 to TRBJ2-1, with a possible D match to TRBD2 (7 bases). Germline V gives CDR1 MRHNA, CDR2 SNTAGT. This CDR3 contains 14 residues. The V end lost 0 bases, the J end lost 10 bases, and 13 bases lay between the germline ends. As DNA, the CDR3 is TGTGCCAGCAGTGACTCGAGGGGGGGCACAGAGCAGTTCTTC. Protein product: CASSDSRGGTEQFF.